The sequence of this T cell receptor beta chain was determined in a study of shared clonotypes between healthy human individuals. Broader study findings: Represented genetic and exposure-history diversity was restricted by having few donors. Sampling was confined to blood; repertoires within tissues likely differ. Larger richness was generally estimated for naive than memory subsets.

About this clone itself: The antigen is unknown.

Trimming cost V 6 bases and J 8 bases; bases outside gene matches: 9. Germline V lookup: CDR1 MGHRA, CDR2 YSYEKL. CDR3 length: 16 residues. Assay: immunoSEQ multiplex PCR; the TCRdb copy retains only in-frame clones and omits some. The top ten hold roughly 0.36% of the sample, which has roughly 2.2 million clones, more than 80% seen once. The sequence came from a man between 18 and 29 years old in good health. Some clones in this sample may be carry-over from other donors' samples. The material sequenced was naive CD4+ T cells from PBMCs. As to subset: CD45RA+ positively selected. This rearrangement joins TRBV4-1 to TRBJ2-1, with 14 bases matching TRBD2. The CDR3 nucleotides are TGCGCCAGCAGAGGCGGGTCGGGACTAGCGGGGGATGAGCAGTTCTTC. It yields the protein CASRGGSGLAGDEQFF.